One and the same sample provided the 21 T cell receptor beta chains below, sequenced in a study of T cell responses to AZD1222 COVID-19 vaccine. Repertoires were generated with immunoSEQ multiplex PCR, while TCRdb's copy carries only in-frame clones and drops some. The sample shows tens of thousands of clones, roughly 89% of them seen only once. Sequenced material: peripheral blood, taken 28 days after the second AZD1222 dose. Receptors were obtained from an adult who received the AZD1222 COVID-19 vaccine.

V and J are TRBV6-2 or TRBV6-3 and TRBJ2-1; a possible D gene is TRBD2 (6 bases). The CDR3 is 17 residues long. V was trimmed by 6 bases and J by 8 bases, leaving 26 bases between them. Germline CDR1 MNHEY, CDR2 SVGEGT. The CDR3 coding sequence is TGTGCCAGCAGCCCTCCCCCTGCGGGGCCTCTTGTGGATGAGCAGTTCTTC. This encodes CASSPPPAGPLVDEQFF.

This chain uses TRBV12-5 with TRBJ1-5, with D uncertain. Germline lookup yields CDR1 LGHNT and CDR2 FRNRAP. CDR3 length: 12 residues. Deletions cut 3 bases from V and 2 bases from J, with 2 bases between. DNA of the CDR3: TGTGCTAGTGGTTTCGGCAATCAGCCCCAGCATTTT. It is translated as CASGFGNQPQHF.

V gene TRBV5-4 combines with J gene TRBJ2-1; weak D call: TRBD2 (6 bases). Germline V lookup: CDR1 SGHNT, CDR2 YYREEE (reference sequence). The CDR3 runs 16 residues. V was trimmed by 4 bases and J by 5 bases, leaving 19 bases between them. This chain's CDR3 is CASSPRSSGRNNEQFF. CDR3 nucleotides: TGTGCCAGCAGCCCCCGGAGTAGCGGTCGGAACAATGAGCAGTTCTTC.

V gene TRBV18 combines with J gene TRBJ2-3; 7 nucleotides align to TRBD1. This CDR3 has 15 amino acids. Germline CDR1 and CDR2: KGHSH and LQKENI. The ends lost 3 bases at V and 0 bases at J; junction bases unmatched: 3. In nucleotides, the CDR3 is TGTGCCAGCTCACCCGGACAGGTGAGCACAGATACGCAGTATTTT. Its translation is CASSPGQVSTDTQYF.

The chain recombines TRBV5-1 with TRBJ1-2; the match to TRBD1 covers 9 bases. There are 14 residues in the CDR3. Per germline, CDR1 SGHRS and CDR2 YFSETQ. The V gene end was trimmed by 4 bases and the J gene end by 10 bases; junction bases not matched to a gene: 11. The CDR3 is CASSLDRQGGDYTF. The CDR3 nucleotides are TGCGCCAGCAGCCTGGACAGACAGGGGGGAGACTACACCTTC.

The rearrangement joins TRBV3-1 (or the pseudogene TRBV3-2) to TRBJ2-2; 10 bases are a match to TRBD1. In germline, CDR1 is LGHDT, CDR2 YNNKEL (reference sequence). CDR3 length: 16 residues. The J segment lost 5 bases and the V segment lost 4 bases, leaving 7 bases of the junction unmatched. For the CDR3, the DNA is TGTGCCAGCAGCCTAGGACAGGGGGAAGGGACCGGGGAGCTGTTTTTT. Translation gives CASSLGQGEGTGELFF.

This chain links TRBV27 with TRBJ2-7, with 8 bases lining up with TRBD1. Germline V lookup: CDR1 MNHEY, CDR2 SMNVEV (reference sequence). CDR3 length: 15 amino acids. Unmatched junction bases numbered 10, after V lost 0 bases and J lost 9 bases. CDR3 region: CASSLSGTGPTRQYF. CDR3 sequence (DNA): TGTGCCAGCAGTTTATCCGGGACAGGACCTACGAGGCAGTACTTC.

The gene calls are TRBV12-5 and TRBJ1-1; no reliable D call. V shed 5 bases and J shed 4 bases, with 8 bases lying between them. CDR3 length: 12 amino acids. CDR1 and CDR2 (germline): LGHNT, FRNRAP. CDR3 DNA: TGTGCTAGTGGTCAATCCATCACTGAAGCTTTCTTT. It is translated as CASGQSITEAFF.

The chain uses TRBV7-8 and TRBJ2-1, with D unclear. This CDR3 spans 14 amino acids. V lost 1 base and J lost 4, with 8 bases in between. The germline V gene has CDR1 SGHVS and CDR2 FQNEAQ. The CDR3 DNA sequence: TGTGCCAGCAGCTTAGGCAAGGAATACAATGAGCAGTTCTTC. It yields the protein CASSLGKEYNEQFF.

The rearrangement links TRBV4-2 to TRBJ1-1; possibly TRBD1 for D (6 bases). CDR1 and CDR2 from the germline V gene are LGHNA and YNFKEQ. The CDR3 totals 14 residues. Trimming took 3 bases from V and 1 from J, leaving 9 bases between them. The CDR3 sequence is CASSHLDRNTEAFF. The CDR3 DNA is TGTGCCAGCAGCCACCTGGACAGGAACACTGAAGCTTTCTTT.

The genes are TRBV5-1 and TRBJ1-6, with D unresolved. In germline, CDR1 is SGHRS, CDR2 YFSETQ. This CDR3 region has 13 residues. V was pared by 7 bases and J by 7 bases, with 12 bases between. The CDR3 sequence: CASAPTGNSPLHF. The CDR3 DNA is TGCGCCAGCGCCCCTACCGGGAATTCACCCCTCCACTTT.

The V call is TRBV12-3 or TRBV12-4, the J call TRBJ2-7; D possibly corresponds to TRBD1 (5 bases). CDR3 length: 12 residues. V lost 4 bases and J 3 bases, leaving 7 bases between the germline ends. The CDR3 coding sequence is TGTGCCAGCAGTTCAGGGTTCTACGAGCAGTACTTC. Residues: CASSSGFYEQYF.

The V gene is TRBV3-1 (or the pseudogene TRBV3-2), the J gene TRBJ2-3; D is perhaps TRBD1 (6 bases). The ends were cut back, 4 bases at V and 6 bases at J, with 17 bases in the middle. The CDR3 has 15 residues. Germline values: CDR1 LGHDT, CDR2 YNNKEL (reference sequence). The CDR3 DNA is TGTGCCAGCAGCCCCCGATACCCAGGGGTGGATACGCAGTATTTT. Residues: CASSPRYPGVDTQYF.

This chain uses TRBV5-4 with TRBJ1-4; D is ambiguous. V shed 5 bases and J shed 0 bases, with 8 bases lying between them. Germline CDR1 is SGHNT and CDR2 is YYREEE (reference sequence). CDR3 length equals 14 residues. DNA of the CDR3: TGTGCCAGCAGGCAGGAGCCAACTAATGAAAAACTGTTTTTT. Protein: CASRQEPTNEKLFF. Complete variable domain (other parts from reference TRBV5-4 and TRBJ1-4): ETGVTQSPTHLIKTRGQQVTLRCSSQSGHNTVSWYQQALGQGPQFIFQYYREEENGRGNFPPRFSGLQFPNYSSELNVNALELDDSALYLCASRQEPTNEKLFFGSGTQLSVL.

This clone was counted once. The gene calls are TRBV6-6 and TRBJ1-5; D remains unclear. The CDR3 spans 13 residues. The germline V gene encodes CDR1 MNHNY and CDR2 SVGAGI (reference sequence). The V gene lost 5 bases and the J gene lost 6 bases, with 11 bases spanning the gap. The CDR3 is CASSRERGQPQHF. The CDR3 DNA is TGTGCCAGCAGTCGGGAGCGGGGTCAGCCCCAGCATTTT.

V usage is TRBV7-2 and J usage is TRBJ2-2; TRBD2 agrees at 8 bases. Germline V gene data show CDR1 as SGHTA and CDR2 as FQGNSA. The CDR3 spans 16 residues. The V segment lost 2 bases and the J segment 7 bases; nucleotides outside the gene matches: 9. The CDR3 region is CASSLFAGGEVGELFF. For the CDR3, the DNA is TGTGCCAGCAGCTTATTCGCGGGGGGCGAGGTCGGGGAGCTGTTTTTT.

This CDR3 reads CASSKSRDRGDLNTEAFF. The CDR3 DNA reads TGTGCCAGCAGCAAGTCCCGGGACAGGGGAGATCTGAACACTGAAGCTTTCTTT. The chain is built from TRBV9 and TRBJ1-1; 10 bases agree with TRBD1. V gave up 4 bases and J gave up 0 bases; unmatched junction bases: 12. This CDR3 is 18 amino acids long. Germline V CDR1 and CDR2: SGDLS, YYNGEE.

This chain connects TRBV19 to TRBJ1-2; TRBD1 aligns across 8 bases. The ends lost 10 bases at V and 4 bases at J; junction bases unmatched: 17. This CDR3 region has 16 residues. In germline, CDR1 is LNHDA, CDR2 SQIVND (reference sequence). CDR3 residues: CATLPQGAGGAYGYTF. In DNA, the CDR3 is TGTGCCACTTTACCGCAGGGGGCTGGGGGCGCCTATGGCTACACCTTC.

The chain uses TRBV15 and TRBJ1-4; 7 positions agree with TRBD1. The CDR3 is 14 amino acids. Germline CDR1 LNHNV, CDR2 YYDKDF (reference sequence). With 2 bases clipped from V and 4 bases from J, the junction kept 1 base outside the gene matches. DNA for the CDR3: TGTGCCACCAGCAGAAGACAGGGTAATGAAAAACTGTTTTTT. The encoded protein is CATSRRQGNEKLFF. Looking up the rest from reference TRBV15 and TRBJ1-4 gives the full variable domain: DAMVIQNPRYQVTQFGKPVTLSCSQTLNHNVMYWYQQKSSQAPKLLFHYYDKDFNNEADTPDNFQSRRPNTSFCFLDIRSPGLGDTAMYLCATSRRQGNEKLFFGSGTQLSVL.

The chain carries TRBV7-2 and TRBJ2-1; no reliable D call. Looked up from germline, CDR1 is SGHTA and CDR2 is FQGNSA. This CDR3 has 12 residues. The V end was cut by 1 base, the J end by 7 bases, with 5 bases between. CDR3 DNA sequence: TGTGCCAGCAGCTTAGACAGTAATGAGCAGTTCTTC. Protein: CASSLDSNEQFF.

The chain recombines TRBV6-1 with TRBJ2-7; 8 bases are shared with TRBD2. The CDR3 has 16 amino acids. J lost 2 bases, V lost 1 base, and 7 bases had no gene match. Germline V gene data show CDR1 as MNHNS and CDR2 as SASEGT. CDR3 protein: CASSEGRRGATYEQYF. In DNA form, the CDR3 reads TGTGCCAGCAGTGAAGGTCGGCGGGGGGCAACCTACGAGCAGTACTTC.